What follows are 31 T cell receptor beta chains derived from one specimen sequenced in a study of T cell responses to AZD1222 COVID-19 vaccine. Measured with immunoSEQ multiplex PCR; TCRdb has only the in-frame clones, and not every one. This sample yields 140,000 to 150,000 clones, of which approximately 89% are seen a single time; roughly 1.7% belongs to the top ten. The sequencing here drew on peripheral blood, taken 28 days after the second AZD1222 dose. Receptors were obtained from an adult who received the AZD1222 COVID-19 vaccine.

The rearrangement links TRBV30 to TRBJ1-1; D is unclear. V was cut by 6 bases and J by 5 bases, with 22 bases left in between. CDR1 and CDR2 from the germline V gene are GTSNPN and SVGIG (reference sequence). This CDR3 is built from 15 residues. CDR3 sequence (DNA): TGTGCCTGCCAGCACGCCGGGAGCCGCGGGACTGAAGCTTTCTTT. Protein: CACQHAGSRGTEAFF.

The rearrangement joins TRBV7-2 to TRBJ2-1, with 10 bases identical to TRBD2. Germline lookup yields CDR1 SGHTA and CDR2 FQGNSA. V dropped 4 bases and J dropped 12; count of bases not matched to a gene: 9. The CDR3 totals 14 residues. In nucleotides, the CDR3 is TGTGCCAGCAGCTCTTACATAGCGGGGGGAAGGCAGTTCTTC. Protein sequence: CASSSYIAGGRQFF.

The chain has TRBV6-5 and TRBJ2-3; D is unclear. Trimming stripped 6 bases from V and 0 bases from J, with 7 bases between. This CDR3 contains 13 residues. Looked up from germline, CDR1 is MNHEY and CDR2 is SVGAGI. This CDR3 is CASSLGSTDTQYF. CDR3 coding DNA: TGTGCCAGCAGCTTGGGGAGCACAGATACGCAGTATTTT.

This rearrangement joins TRBV7-2 to TRBJ2-3, with 15 bases lining up with TRBD2. Germline loops: CDR1 SGHTA, CDR2 FQGNSA. The CDR3 sequence is 17 residues long. Germline trimming cut 5 bases from V and 3 bases from J; bases unmatched to any gene: 6. The CDR3 DNA reads TGTGCCAGCAGCCCCAGGACTAGCGGGAGGGGAACAGATACGCAGTATTTT. Its translation: CASSPRTSGRGTDTQYF.

J is TRBJ1-5 and V is TRBV12-3 or TRBV12-4; no firm D call. The germline V and J ends were trimmed by 4 bases and 5 bases, with 6 bases remaining between them. The CDR3 covers 12 residues. CDR3 residues: CASSSLDQPQHF. Written as DNA, the CDR3 is TGTGCCAGCAGTTCACTAGATCAGCCCCAGCATTTT.

This rearrangement joins TRBV5-1 to TRBJ1-1; D remains unclear. Trimming took 2 bases from V and 5 from J, leaving 13 bases between them. The CDR3 covers 14 residues. CDR1 and CDR2 from the germline V gene are SGHRS and YFSETQ. The chain's CDR3 is CASSFVGRGTEAFF. For the CDR3, the DNA is TGCGCCAGCAGCTTTGTCGGGCGGGGAACTGAAGCTTTCTTT.

V usage is TRBV13 and J usage is TRBJ1-1; D is undetermined. The CDR3 length is 11 residues. Trimming cost V 5 bases and J 6 bases, with 7 bases left between them. Germline V CDR1 and CDR2: PRHDT, FYEKMQ (reference sequence). DNA for the CDR3: TGTGCCAGCAGCCGAAACCCTGAAGCTTTCTTT. Protein: CASSRNPEAFF.

This chain uses TRBV9 with TRBJ1-2; D call uncertain. The V and J ends lost 3 bases and 0 bases respectively, with 15 bases between them. This CDR3 is built from 16 residues. Germline assignment: CDR1 SGDLS and CDR2 YYNGEE. In DNA, the CDR3 is TGTGCCAGCAGCGGTTATACGACAAGAACTAACTATGGCTACACCTTC. This codes for CASSGYTTRTNYGYTF.

The chain employs TRBV4-1 and TRBJ1-2; D call uncertain. Trimming removed 1 base from V and 7 bases from J, with 16 bases in between. CDR3 length: 15 amino acids. From germline, CDR1 is MGHRA and CDR2 YSYEKL. The CDR3 DNA reads as TGCGCCAGCAGCCAAGCGTCGGATAGCTCCGTTGGCTACACCTTC. Protein: CASSQASDSSVGYTF.

This sequence joins TRBV5-1 and TRBJ1-2; D is uncertain. The CDR3 spans 12 residues. Germline V CDR1 and CDR2: SGHRS, YFSETQ. The V gene lost 4 bases and the J gene lost 8 bases, with 12 bases spanning the gap. CDR3 amino acids: CASSLNRHGYTF. The CDR3, as DNA: TGCGCCAGCAGCCTAAATAGACACGGCTACACCTTC.

V usage is TRBV6-2 or TRBV6-3 and J usage is TRBJ2-7, with TRBD2 matching 11 bases. Germline V CDR1 and CDR2: MNHEY, SVGEGT. The CDR3 runs to 15 residues. After removal of 5 bases from V and 0 bases from J, the junction contained 3 bases not matched to a gene. The CDR3 DNA reads TGTGCCAGCAGTCAAACTAGCGGGAGCTCCTACGAGCAGTACTTC. Translation: CASSQTSGSSYEQYF.

The V call is TRBV9, the J call TRBJ1-3; D ambiguous. Germline V lookup: CDR1 SGDLS, CDR2 YYNGEE. The V end was cut by 5 bases, the J end by 0 bases, with 15 bases between. The CDR3 is 16 amino acids. The CDR3: CASRAGGLGSGNTIYF. CDR3 coding DNA: TGTGCCAGCAGAGCCGGAGGTCTCGGCTCTGGAAACACCATATATTTT.

The V and J genes are TRBV4-1 and TRBJ2-7; possible D gene TRBD2, 5 bases. Germline V gene lookup returns CDR1 MGHRA and CDR2 YSYEKL. The CDR3 contains 14 residues. Trimming stripped 2 bases from V and 3 bases from J, with 11 bases between. CDR3 sequence: CASSQLALNYEQYF. The CDR3 DNA follows: TGCGCCAGCAGCCAACTAGCCTTAAACTACGAGCAGTACTTC.

The chain carries TRBV30 and TRBJ1-2; no clear D gene. The ends were cut back, 0 bases at V and 2 bases at J, with 4 bases in the middle. From germline, CDR1 is GTSNPN and CDR2 SVGIG (reference sequence). The CDR3 is made up of 12 amino acids. CDR3 bases: TGTGCCTGGAGTGTCCTGAACTATGGCTACACCTTC. It codes for CAWSVLNYGYTF.

The chain has TRBV29-1 and TRBJ2-1; the match to TRBD1 covers 9 bases. V shed 4 bases, J shed 8 bases, and the junction held 12 bases outside the gene matches. The CDR3 loop spans 15 amino acids. Germline V gives CDR1 SQVTM, CDR2 ANQGSEA. Here the CDR3 DNA reads TGCAGCGTTGGGTACCGGGACAGGGAAAAGGATGAGCAGTTCTTC. Protein: CSVGYRDREKDEQFF.

The chain links TRBV27 to TRBJ2-3; D gene uncertain. Trimming took 6 bases from V and 2 from J, leaving 15 bases between them. The germline CDR1 and CDR2 sequences are MNHEY and SMNVEV (reference sequence). The CDR3 has 15 residues. In DNA form, the CDR3 reads TGTGCCAGCAGGCCAAGGACCGTATACACAGATACGCAGTATTTT. Protein: CASRPRTVYTDTQYF.

The genes are TRBV11-2 and TRBJ1-6; 9 bases line up with TRBD1. CDR3 size: 17 residues. From germline, CDR1 is SGHAT and CDR2 FQNNGV. J lost 7 bases, V lost 5 bases, and 12 bases had no gene match. This CDR3 is CASSPRPGQGRNSPLHF. The CDR3, as DNA: TGTGCCAGCAGCCCCAGGCCGGGACAGGGACGAAATTCACCCCTCCACTTT. The whole variable domain, remainder taken from reference TRBV11-2 and TRBJ1-6, is EAGVAQSPRYKIIEKRQSVAFWCNPISGHATLYWYQQILGQGPKLLIQFQNNGVVDDSQLPKDRFSAERLKGVDSTLKIQPAKLEDSAVYLCASSPRPGQGRNSPLHFGNGTRLTVT.

The CDR3 sequence: CASSGRDQTGELFF. The CDR3 nucleotides are TGTGCCAGCAGCGGGAGGGACCAAACCGGGGAGCTGTTTTTT. V usage is TRBV7-9 and J usage is TRBJ2-2; TRBD2 aligns across 7 bases. With 5 bases clipped from V and 5 bases from J, the junction kept 5 bases outside the gene matches. CDR3 length: 14 residues. The germline V gene encodes CDR1 SEHNR and CDR2 FQNEAQ (reference sequence).

The chain carries TRBV21-1 and TRBJ2-4; the table calls TRBD1, which could not be checked here. TRBV21-1 is marked as a pseudogene. The CDR3 length is 14 residues. This CDR3 is CASSTRGPRNIQYF. The CDR3 coding sequence is TGTGCCAGCAGCACGAGGGGGCCCCGGAACATTCAGTACTTC.

This chain joins TRBV19 and TRBJ1-2; 7 positions agree with TRBD1. The germline gives CDR1 LNHDA, CDR2 SQIVND (reference sequence). The CDR3 length is 13 residues. V lost 2 bases and J lost 8; bases outside the gene matches: 5. CDR3 loop: CASSITGDSGYTF. The CDR3, as DNA: TGTGCCAGTAGTATAACAGGGGACTCCGGCTACACCTTC.

The DNA of the CDR3 is TGTGCCAGCAGCTCCAACCAGCAGACTAGCGGGCCCTCCAATGAGCAGTTCTTC. Residues: CASSSNQQTSGPSNEQFF. This chain uses TRBV11-3 with TRBJ2-1; 10 nucleotides match TRBD2. J was trimmed by 6 bases and V by 4 bases; bases with no gene match: 15. This CDR3 has 18 residues. Germline CDR1 reads SGHNT; CDR2 reads YENEEA.

This clone was seen once. CDR3 DNA: TGTGCCAGCATAGGGGTGGAATATTCACCCCTCCACTTT. Protein product: CASIGVEYSPLHF. The rearrangement joins TRBV2 to TRBJ1-6; maybe TRBD1 (5 bases). Germline-derived CDR1 and CDR2 are SNHLY and FYNNEI. Trimming removed 7 bases from V and 8 bases from J, with 12 bases in between. CDR3 size: 13 residues.

CDR3 residues: CASSSGLAQETQYF. The CDR3 coding sequence is TGTGCCAGCAGCTCTGGACTAGCCCAAGAGACCCAGTACTTC. The rearrangement links TRBV5-4 to TRBJ2-5, with 8 nucleotides matching TRBD2. Per the germline V gene, CDR1 is SGHNT and CDR2 is YYREEE (reference sequence). This CDR3 is built from 14 residues. The J segment lost 1 base and the V segment lost 3 bases, leaving 2 bases of the junction unmatched.

The chain links TRBV27 to TRBJ2-7, with 13 bases that match TRBD2. There are 15 residues in the CDR3. V trimming: 5 bases; J trimming: 4 bases; junction bases outside the gene matches: 5. Germline lookup yields CDR1 MNHEY and CDR2 SMNVEV (reference sequence). CDR3: CASSELAGGPYEQYF. In DNA form, the CDR3 reads TGTGCCAGCAGTGAACTAGCGGGAGGGCCTTACGAGCAGTACTTC.

Here the CDR3 reads CASSHFSGTHNEKLFF. The CDR3 DNA reads TGTGCCAGCAGCCACTTTTCGGGCACTCACAATGAAAAACTGTTTTTT. The genes are TRBV7-9 and TRBJ1-4; D remains ambiguous. This CDR3 is built from 16 residues. Trimming pared 5 bases from V and 5 bases from J, leaving 18 bases between. Germline CDR1 SEHNR, CDR2 FQNEAQ (reference sequence).

This rearrangement joins TRBV19 to TRBJ2-1; D could derive from TRBD1 or TRBD2 (5 bases each). This CDR3 contains 12 residues. Between the trimmed V and J ends, which lost 3 bases and 5 bases, there was a span of 5 bases. The germline CDR1 and CDR2 sequences are LNHDA and SQIVND (reference sequence). The CDR3 spells CASSMGDNEQFF. In nucleotides, the CDR3 is TGTGCCAGTAGTATGGGGGACAATGAGCAGTTCTTC.

The chain recombines TRBV7-9 with TRBJ1-5; 7 bases match TRBD1. The junction had 3 bases not matched to a gene; V was cut back by 5 bases and J by 2 bases. Germline CDR1 and CDR2: SEHNR and FQNEAQ (reference sequence). This CDR3 spans 14 amino acids. The CDR3: CASSDTGGNQPQHF. CDR3 nucleotide sequence: TGTGCCAGCAGCGACACAGGGGGCAATCAGCCCCAGCATTTT.

V is TRBV5-6 and J is TRBJ2-7; 9 positions match TRBD1. The V gene end was trimmed by 2 bases and the J gene end by 4 bases; junction bases not matched to a gene: 4. Germline V gene lookup returns CDR1 SGHDT and CDR2 YYEEEE. The CDR3 loop spans 14 amino acids. The CDR3 coding sequence is TGTGCCAGCAGCTTTGGACAGGGGAGGTACGAGCAGTACTTC. Protein: CASSFGQGRYEQYF.

The genes are TRBV9 and TRBJ1-2, with D possibly matching TRBD1 (6 bases). CDR3 size: 13 residues. The germline V and J ends were trimmed by 7 bases and 2 bases, with 12 bases remaining between them. CDR1 is SGDLS and CDR2 is YYNGEE in the germline V gene. This CDR3 reads CASSDRPNYGYTF. The CDR3 region has the DNA TGTGCCAGCTCCGACAGGCCCAACTATGGCTACACCTTC.

The rearrangement uses TRBV4-1 and TRBJ2-7; 11 bases fit TRBD2. This CDR3 has 18 amino acids. Germline CDR1 reads MGHRA; CDR2 reads YSYEKL. Trimming took 6 bases from V and 1 from J; bases not matched to a gene: 14. This chain's CDR3 is CASSHPSGRRALSYEQYF. For the CDR3, the DNA is TGCGCCAGCAGTCATCCTAGCGGGAGGCGGGCCCTATCCTACGAGCAGTACTTC.

The chain carries TRBV4-3 and TRBJ2-6; D unresolved. Germline V CDR1 and CDR2: LGHNA, YSLEER. The CDR3 is 16 amino acids. Trimming left V 1 base short and J 0 bases short, with 7 bases between. The CDR3 nucleotides read TGCGCCAGCAGCCAAGTAACATACTCTGGGGCCAACGTCCTGACTTTC. It specifies CASSQVTYSGANVLTF.